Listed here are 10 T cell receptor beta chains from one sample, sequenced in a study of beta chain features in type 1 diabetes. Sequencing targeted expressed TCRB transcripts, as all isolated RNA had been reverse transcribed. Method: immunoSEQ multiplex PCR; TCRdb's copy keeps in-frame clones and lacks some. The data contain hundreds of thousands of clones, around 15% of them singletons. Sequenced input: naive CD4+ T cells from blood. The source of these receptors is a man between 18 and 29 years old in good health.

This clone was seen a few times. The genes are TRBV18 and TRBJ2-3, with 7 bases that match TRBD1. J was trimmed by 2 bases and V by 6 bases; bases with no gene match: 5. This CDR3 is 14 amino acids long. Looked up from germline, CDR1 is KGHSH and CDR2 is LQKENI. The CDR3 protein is CASSSTGITDTQYF. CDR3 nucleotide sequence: TGTGCCAGCTCCTCGACAGGGATCACAGATACGCAGTATTTT.

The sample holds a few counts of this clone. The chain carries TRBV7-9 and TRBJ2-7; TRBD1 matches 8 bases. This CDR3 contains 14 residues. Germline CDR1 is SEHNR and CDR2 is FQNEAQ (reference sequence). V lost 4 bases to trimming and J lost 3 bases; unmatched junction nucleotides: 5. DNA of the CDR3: TGTGCCAGCAGCTCCCGGGACAGGTACTACGAGCAGTACTTC. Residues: CASSSRDRYYEQYF. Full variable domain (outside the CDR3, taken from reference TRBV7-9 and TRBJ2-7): DTGVSQNPRHKITKRGQNVTFRCDPISEHNRLYWYRQTLGQGPEFLTYFQNEAQLEKSRLLSDRFSAERPKGSFSTLEIQRTEQGDSAMYLCASSSRDRYYEQYFGPGTRLTVT.

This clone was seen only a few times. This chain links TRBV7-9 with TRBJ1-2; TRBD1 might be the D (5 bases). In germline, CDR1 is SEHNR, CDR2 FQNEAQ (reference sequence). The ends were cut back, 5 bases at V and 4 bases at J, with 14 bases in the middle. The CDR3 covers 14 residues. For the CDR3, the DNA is TGTGCCAGCAGCCCCTGGGACGGACCCTATGGCTACACCTTC. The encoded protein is CASSPWDGPYGYTF.

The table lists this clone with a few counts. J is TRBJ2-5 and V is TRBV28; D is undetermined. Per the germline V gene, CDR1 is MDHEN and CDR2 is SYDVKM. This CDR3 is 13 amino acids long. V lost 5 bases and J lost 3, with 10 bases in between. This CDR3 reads CASSPTLEETQYF. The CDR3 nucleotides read TGTGCCAGCAGTCCTACTCTGGAAGAGACCCAGTACTTC.

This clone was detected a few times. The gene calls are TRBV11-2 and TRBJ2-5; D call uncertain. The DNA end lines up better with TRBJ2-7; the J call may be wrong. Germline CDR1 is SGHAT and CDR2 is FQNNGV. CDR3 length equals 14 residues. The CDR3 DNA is TGTGCCAGCAGCTTGCAGCTCGATGGCTACGAGCAGTACTTC. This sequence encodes CASSLQLDGYEQYF.

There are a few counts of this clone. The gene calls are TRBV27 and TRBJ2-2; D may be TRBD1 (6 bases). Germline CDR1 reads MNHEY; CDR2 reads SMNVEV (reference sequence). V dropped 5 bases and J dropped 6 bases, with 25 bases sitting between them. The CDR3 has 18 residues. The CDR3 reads CASSALPGQVRMAGELFF. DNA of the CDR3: TGTGCCAGCAGTGCCCTCCCGGGACAAGTAAGGATGGCCGGGGAGCTGTTTTTT.

The CDR3 protein is CASSFFWAIYGYTF. In nucleotides, the CDR3 is TGTGCCAGCAGCTTCTTCTGGGCGATCTATGGCTACACCTTC. This chain uses TRBV5-6 with TRBJ1-2, with D unclear. Germline V gene data show CDR1 as SGHDT and CDR2 as YYEEEE. The CDR3 totals 14 residues. V was trimmed by 2 bases and J by 4 bases, leaving 12 bases between them.

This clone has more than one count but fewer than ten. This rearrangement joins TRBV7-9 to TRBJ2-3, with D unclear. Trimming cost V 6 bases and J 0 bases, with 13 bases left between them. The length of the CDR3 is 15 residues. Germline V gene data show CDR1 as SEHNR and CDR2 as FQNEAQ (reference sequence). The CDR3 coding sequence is TGTGCCAGCAGGCCGAAGATAGGTAGCACAGATACGCAGTATTTT. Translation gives CASRPKIGSTDTQYF.

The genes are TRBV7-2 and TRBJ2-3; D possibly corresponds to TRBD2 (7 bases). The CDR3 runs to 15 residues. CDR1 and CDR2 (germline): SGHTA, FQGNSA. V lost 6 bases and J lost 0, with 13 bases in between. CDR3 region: CASSLRGPSTDTQYF. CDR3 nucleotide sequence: TGTGCCAGCAGTTTGCGGGGGCCTAGCACAGATACGCAGTATTTT.

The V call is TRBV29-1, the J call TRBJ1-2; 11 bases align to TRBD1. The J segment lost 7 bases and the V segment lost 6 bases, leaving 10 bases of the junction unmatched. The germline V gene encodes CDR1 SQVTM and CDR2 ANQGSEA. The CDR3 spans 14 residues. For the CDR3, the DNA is TGCAGCGTCACCCGAGGACAGGGGGCTTCTGGCTACACCTTC. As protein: CSVTRGQGASGYTF.